This T cell receptor beta chain was identified in a study of beta chain features in type 1 diabetes (dated by TCRdb to 2016 to 2018). Context from the whole study: Mean age, gender distribution, total cell number and subset yield did not differ between patients and healthy donors. A total of some 110 million sorted cells were examined across all samples, and the number of cells per subset was strongly correlated with RNA yield. Regulatory and stem cell-like memory subsets were obtained from only 8 patients and about eight healthy donors, while naive and central memory subsets were obtained from all 30 or so donors. In the study, recently diagnosed type 1 diabetes patients and matched healthy donors were compared on the TCRB repertoires of their sorted circulating CD4+ T cell subsets.

A single peripheral blood draw of about 116 mL on average was collected from each donor into heparinised tubes. Naive, central memory, regulatory and stem cell-like memory CD4+ T cells were sorted on a BD FACSAria II using a panel including CD45RO, CCR7, CD25, CD127, CD95 and CD27. All sorted populations exceeded 95% purity. PBMCs were separated immediately by Lymphoprep density gradient centrifugation and were stained directly, without being cultured. Samples were stained and sorted in pairs, with one healthy donor and one patient per experiment, so that batch effects were minimized. The High Capacity cDNA Reverse Transcription Kit was used to reverse transcribe all of the isolated RNA, meaning that expressed TCRB transcripts were what got sequenced. Deep immunoSEQ sequencing was applied to naive, central memory and regulatory T cell samples, giving an average of around 4 million total reads per sample. Sorted cells were lysed in RLT buffer and RNA was extracted with DNase-treated RNeasy Micro or Mini kits, depending on cell number. To prevent cross-contamination, each cell subset was processed individually, whereas patient and healthy donor samples were processed jointly. The immunoSEQ multiplex PCR was used to amplify TCRB sequences from cDNA, generating 87-bp fragments that spanned the CDR3 region. Amplicons were sequenced on the Illumina HiSeq platform. In the source study's methods: PCR bias was computationally corrected using synthetic template baselines, reads within Hamming distance 2 were collapsed, and singletons that could not be merged were discarded. Reads were aligned to IMGT to assign V, D and J genes, CDR3 length, and insertions or deletions at six rearrangement sites. Clonotype counts were normalized to sorted cell number within each subset before computing true diversity and Gini coefficients with the tcR R package. The overlap coefficient, calculated on TCRB nucleotide sequences, was used to quantify repertoire sharing. As a proxy for the pre-selection repertoire, out-of-frame TCRB sequences from naive cells were analyzed. TCRdb holds this immuneACCESS table with in-frame rearrangements only. Some clones are missing; in checked studies, unresolved V genes explain under half, and the rest has no known cause. V and J calls and clone size are those listed in that table; D and trimming were worked out from the DNA. For this sample there are under 450,000 clones; roughly 13% appear just once. Of the sample, roughly 0.038% falls within the top ten clones.

General study outcomes and caveats: Only small numbers of individuals were included in the HLA sub-analyses, which left unresolved whether HLA type had any influence on TCRB rearrangement. Patients with type 1 diabetes made fewer insertions and deleted more nucleotides at VDJ recombination sites, implying thymic rearrangement abnormalities. Because cDNA was sequenced instead of genomic DNA, activated cells with high expression could be over-represented, although the groups did not differ in activation or CD3 levels. Shorter templates might have been favored by PCR, but patient and control samples were amplified and corrected together, so both groups would have been affected equally by any skew. Naive, central memory and regulatory TCRB repertoires appeared more similar among patients than among healthy donors. In all four CD4+ subsets, TCRB CDR3 length was moderately but significantly shorter in type 1 diabetes patients.

The germline V gene gives CDR1 as SGHVS and CDR2 as FNYEAQ. Spanning cysteine to phenylalanine, the CDR3 consists of 16 amino acids. The entry retains the CDR3 DNA only, 48 bases that are in frame from base 1. The germline ends are 10 bases apart after V is trimmed by 1 base and J by 0 bases. In this sample, this clone turned up a few times. It lacks a known antigen. No base quality information exists; no much larger clone differs at one position. The V gene is TRBV7-6 and the J gene is TRBJ1-3; a weak D assignment points to TRBD1 (5 bases agree). Sequenced material: naive CD4+ T cells from blood. In the paper's terms, the cell subset or site label means: true naive CD4+ T cells. This clonotype originated in a man aged 30 to 45 in good health. Read as DNA, the sequence is TGTGCCAGCAGCTTAGGGACAAAGGACTCTGGAAACACCATATATTTT. Translated, it gives CASSLGTKDSGNTIYF. The variable domain in full, with residues beyond the CDR3 obtained from the reference TRBV7-6 and TRBJ1-3 genes, is GAGVSQSPRYKVTKRGQDVALRCDPISGHVSLYWYRQALGQGPEFLTYFNYEAQQDKSGLPNDRFSAERPEGSISTLTIQRTEQRDSAMYRCASSLGTKDSGNTIYFGEGSWLTVV.